Detailed here is one T cell receptor (beta chain). Antigen: not known. The data derive from a study of OX40 agonist ivuxolimab in advanced cancers. Sequencing used immunoSEQ multiplex PCR; TCRdb keeps in-frame clones, though not all of them. The sample carries around 70,000 clones, 80% to 85% recorded once. Germline V gene sequence: CDR1 SGHNT, CDR2 YENEEA. The CDR3 is 19 residues long. The trim removed 5 bases at V and 1 base at J, leaving 13 bases unmatched. General study results and limits: Researchers report that CD8+ T cells had, on average, more expanded clones than CD4+.

The material sequenced was CD4+ or CD8+ T cells sorted from blood, taken in a trial of the OX40 agonist ivuxolimab. The receptor was derived from an adult with an advanced solid tumor such as melanoma, head and neck, liver or kidney cancer. The rearrangement links TRBV11-3 to TRBJ2-7; 14 bases match TRBD2. DNA for the CDR3: TGTGCCAGCAGCGGCTGGACTAGCGGGGGGCCTAAAACGTCCTACGAGCAGTACGTC. Translating it yields CASSGWTSGGPKTSYEQYV.